Described below is a single T cell receptor beta chain sequence and its context. The data derive from a study of blood T cell repertoires in COVID-19. The wider study: The analysed material was cDNA or gDNA that came from T cells, B-cell-depleted T cells, or PBMCs.

Seattle participants joined during active infection and were tracked over time. The germline gives CDR1 KGHSH, CDR2 LQKENI. Trimming took 1 base from V and 8 from J; bases not matched to a gene: 3. There are 13 residues in the CDR3. The method was immunoSEQ multiplex PCR; TCRdb's version includes in-frame clones alone and lacks a portion of them. Of about 300,000 clones in the sample, roughly 86% were seen once. The TCR was taken from a woman in her 30s with COVID-19, enrolled during active disease. The chain links TRBV18 to TRBJ2-7, with 9 bases fitting TRBD1. Material for sequencing was peripheral blood. Here the CDR3 DNA reads TGTGCCAGCTCACCACGGGACAGGGAACAGCAGTACTTC. Protein: CASSPRDREQQYF. Drawing the rest from reference TRBV18 and TRBJ2-7, the complete variable domain is NAGVMQNPRHLVRRRGQEARLRCSPMKGHSHVYWYRQLPEEGLKFMVYLQKENIIDESGMPKERFSAEFPKEGPSILRIQQVVRGDSAAYFCASSPRDREQQYFGPGTRLTVT.